This TCR beta chain emerged from a study of CD8 T cells in Susac syndrome. The germline CDR1 and CDR2 sequences are PRHDT and FYEKMQ (reference sequence). V dropped 5 bases and J dropped 6 bases, with 11 bases sitting between them. There are 13 residues in the CDR3. RNA in amounts of about 0.45 to 1 ug was reverse transcribed with random hexamers. TCRdb processed the immunoSEQ multiplex PCR reads anew with MiXCR; each CDR3 protein has one entry. The table shows hundreds of thousands of distinct CDR3 sequences, with 80% to 90% occurring only once. TCR beta sequences were obtained from blood CD8+ and CD4+ T cells.

The clonotype originates from a human donor with multiple sclerosis. The genes are TRBV13 and TRBJ1-3; D may be TRBD1 (6 bases). Sequencing used CD8+ T cells from PBMCs. CDR3 in amino acids: CASSASGENTIYF. The CDR3 DNA sequence: TGTGCCAGCAGCGCCTCAGGGGAAAACACCATATATTTT.